These T cell receptor beta chains were read from a single sample in a study of T cell responses to AZD1222 COVID-19 vaccine. Only in-frame clones appear in the TCRdb table, and some are missing; sequencing was by immunoSEQ multiplex PCR. The sample has about 89,000 clones, about 89% seen once. The source was peripheral blood, collected 28 days after the second AZD1222 dose. The receptors were sampled from an adult who received the AZD1222 COVID-19 vaccine. The CDR3 runs from the conserved cysteine through the conserved F or W. A D gene is named only where the DNA matches it firmly. Size values are once, few and many counts, or a class for expanded clones, and some rows have none.

v_call	j_call	d_call	clone_size	cdr3_nt	cdr3_aa
TRBV19	TRBJ2-7	NA	NA	TGTGCCAGTAGTATAAGGGGAGGGGGCGTCTACGAGCAGTACTTC	CASSIRGGGVYEQYF
TRBV12-3/TRBV12-4	TRBJ2-3	NA	NA	TGTGCCAGCAGTTTAACAGATACGCAGTATTTT	CASSLTDTQYF
TRBV5-1	TRBJ2-7	NA	once	TGCGCCAGCAGCTTAATTACAGGGGGGGCCTACGAGCAGTACTTC	CASSLITGGAYEQYF
TRBV29-1	TRBJ1-1	NA	NA	TGCAGCGCCAACTTTGTACCTGAAGCTTTCTTT	CSANFVPEAFF
TRBV4-2	TRBJ2-6	TRBD1	few	TGTGCCAGCAGCCCACCCGGCAGGGGGCGGACAGGGGCCAACGTCCTGACTTTC	CASSPPGRGRTGANVLTF
TRBV15	TRBJ2-7	NA	NA	TGTGCCACCAGCAGAGATAGAGGTCTCGGAAGCGAGCAGTACTTC	CATSRDRGLGSEQYF
TRBV9	TRBJ1-6	NA	NA	TGTGCCAGCAGCCCGACCGGGACACCATATAATTCACCCCTCCACTTT	CASSPTGTPYNSPLHF
TRBV29-1	TRBJ1-3	TRBD1	once	TGCAGCGTGGGACAGGTCTCTGGAAACACCATATATTTT	CSVGQVSGNTIYF
TRBV6-4	TRBJ2-3	NA	few	TGTGCCAGCAGTGAGGCAGATACGCAGTATTTT	CASSEADTQYF
TRBV13	TRBJ2-5	TRBD1	NA	TGTGCCAGCAGCTTTCTCGACAGGGGGGCCCAAGAGACCCAGTACTTC	CASSFLDRGAQETQYF
TRBV15	TRBJ1-1	NA	NA	TGTGCCACCAGCAGAGGGGGAATCCGGAAGACTGAAGCTTTCTTT	CATSRGGIRKTEAFF
TRBV27	TRBJ2-3	NA	NA	TGTGCCAGCAGTCCTGGCCCCGGGGGTCCCCCGGATACGCAGTATTTT	CASSPGPGGPPDTQYF
TRBV14	TRBJ2-4	NA	NA	TGTGCCAGCAGCCAAGGGATAGGATGGGTAGGGGCCAAAAACATTCAGTACTTC	CASSQGIGWVGAKNIQYF
TRBV30	TRBJ1-4	NA	NA	TGTGCCTGGAGGTCCTTCGGAGCAACTAATGAAAAACTGTTTTTT	CAWRSFGATNEKLFF
TRBV7-9	TRBJ2-3	NA	NA	TGTGCCAGCCTAAGGACTATGAGCACAGATACGCAGTATTTT	CASLRTMSTDTQYF
TRBV19	TRBJ2-5	NA	NA	TGTGCCAGTAGTCTAAAACAGGGAATCGGGCAGACCCAGTACTTC	CASSLKQGIGQTQYF
TRBV2	TRBJ1-6	NA	NA	TGTGCCAGCAGTCCTCTATTGGGGGTTAATTCACCCCTCCACTTT	CASSPLLGVNSPLHF
TRBV19	TRBJ1-2	NA	NA	TGTGCCAGTAGCGCGGAGAACATGCTCTATGGCTACACCTTC	CASSAENMLYGYTF
TRBV19	TRBJ1-4	NA	NA	TGTGCCAGTAGTATTCCCGGAGGGAATGAAAAACTGTTTTTT	CASSIPGGNEKLFF
TRBV6-1	TRBJ2-5	TRBD2	NA	TGTGCCAGCAGTGTAGCGAGCGGGAGGTGGGAGACCCAGTACTTC	CASSVASGRWETQYF
TRBV7-9	TRBJ1-6	NA	NA	TGTGCCAGCAGCTTAGCCCCGGCGGGGAGGTCTTATTCACCCCTCCACTTT	CASSLAPAGRSYSPLHF
TRBV5-1	TRBJ1-1	NA	few	TGCGCCAGCAGCTTGTATTTGCGGGGGAACACTGAAGCTTTCTTT	CASSLYLRGNTEAFF
TRBV6-5	TRBJ1-6	TRBD1	NA	TGTGCCAGCAGTTACCTCCTAGACAGGGGACCCCTCCACTTT	CASSYLLDRGPLHF
TRBV27	TRBJ1-2	TRBD1	NA	TGTGCCAGCAGTTTCCTGGGGACAGCTCTCTATGGCTACACCTTC	CASSFLGTALYGYTF
TRBV7-2	TRBJ1-4	NA	NA	TGTGCCAGCAGCGTCGGGACGGCTAATGAAAAACTGTTTTTT	CASSVGTANEKLFF
TRBV5-1	TRBJ2-5	NA	NA	TGCGCCAGCAGCCTCGGGAGAATAGGGCAGGGATTTCGAGAGACCCAGTACTTC	CASSLGRIGQGFRETQYF
TRBV27	TRBJ2-3	NA	NA	TGTGCCAGCAGTACCCTCACAGATACGCAGTATTTT	CASSTLTDTQYF
TRBV10-2	TRBJ1-5	NA	NA	TGCGCCAGCAGTGATTTTCATAGCAATCAGCCCCAGCATTTT	CASSDFHSNQPQHF
TRBV5-6	TRBJ1-1	NA	NA	TGTGCCAGCAGCTCGACAGGCCCTGGTAGCACTGAAGCTTTCTTT	CASSSTGPGSTEAFF
TRBV7-2	TRBJ1-5	TRBD1	NA	TGTGCCAGCAGCCGCGGGACAGAGAGAAATCAGCCCCAGCATTTT	CASSRGTERNQPQHF
TRBV28	TRBJ1-3	NA	many	TGTGCCAGCGTTTCCTATACCGGAAACACCATATATTTT	CASVSYTGNTIYF
TRBV11-1	TRBJ1-1	NA	NA	TGTGCCAGCAGCTTAAGTCTGGTGAACACTGAAGCTTTCTTT	CASSLSLVNTEAFF
TRBV6-6	TRBJ1-3	NA	NA	TGTGCCAGCAGTTACTGGGGGGTCTCTGGAAACACCATATATTTT	CASSYWGVSGNTIYF
TRBV2	TRBJ2-7	TRBD1	few	TGTGCCAGCAGTGACACCGGGACAGGACTCTCGCAGTACTTC	CASSDTGTGLSQYF
TRBV28	TRBJ1-1	NA	NA	TGTGCCAGCAGTTTAAGAGAGACTGAAGCTTTCTTT	CASSLRETEAFF
TRBV6-2/TRBV6-3	TRBJ1-5	NA	NA	TGTGCCAGCAGTTACTCTCCCAGGGCCGGCAATCAGCCCCAGCATTTT	CASSYSPRAGNQPQHF
TRBV5-1	TRBJ2-3	TRBD2	NA	TGCGCCAGCAGCCCCCCGAGGCTGGCTAGCGGGGTGACTGATACGCAGTATTTT	CASSPPRLASGVTDTQYF
TRBV5-1	TRBJ1-1	TRBD1	NA	TGCGCCAGCAGCTTCAATCCTACAGGGGGCTTGAGCACTGAAGCTTTCTTT	CASSFNPTGGLSTEAFF
TRBV5-1	TRBJ2-7	TRBD1	NA	TGCGCCAGCAGCTTGGGGGGGCCCCGGGACAGGGGCTACGAGCAGTACTTC	CASSLGGPRDRGYEQYF
TRBV5-1	TRBJ2-3	TRBD2	NA	TGCGCCAGCAGCTCCACTAGCGGTACTAGCACAGATACGCAGTATTTT	CASSSTSGTSTDTQYF
TRBV5-8	TRBJ1-2	NA	NA	TGTGCGGCGGAGGGGGCTAACTATGGCTACACCTTC	CAAEGANYGYTF
TRBV11-2	TRBJ1-4	NA	NA	TGTGCCAGCAGCTCGACCTACAGGGATGAAAAACTGTTTTTT	CASSSTYRDEKLFF
TRBV6-5	TRBJ1-1	NA	NA	TGTGCCAGCAGTCTCCGGGACACTGAAGCTTTCTTT	CASSLRDTEAFF
TRBV3-1/TRBV3-2	TRBJ1-1	TRBD1	NA	TGTGCCAGCACCAGGGGACAGATGAACACTGAAGCTTTCTTT	CASTRGQMNTEAFF
TRBV11-2	TRBJ2-2	TRBD1	NA	TGTGCCAGCAGCTCATTAGGGGGGACAGGGGAAACCGGGGAGCTGTTTTTT	CASSSLGGTGETGELFF
TRBV6-5	TRBJ2-7	NA	NA	TGTGCCTGCACAGGCTTCTACGAGCAGTACTTC	CACTGFYEQYF
TRBV7-2	TRBJ2-7	TRBD2	NA	TGTGCCAGCAGCATTGGGACTAGCGGTACCTACGAGCAGTACTTC	CASSIGTSGTYEQYF
TRBV5-1	TRBJ1-2	NA	NA	TGCGCCAGCAGCTTGAGTCCGGGGGGCTACACCTTC	CASSLSPGGYTF
TRBV5-1	TRBJ2-7	NA	NA	TGCGCCAGCGGTGACCCCGTCGGCAGCCACGAGCAGTACTTC	CASGDPVGSHEQYF
TRBV28	TRBJ2-4	NA	NA	TGTGCCAGCAGTTTACAAAACATTCAGTACTTC	CASSLQNIQYF
TRBV9	TRBJ2-7	TRBD1	NA	TGTGCCAGCAGCGTAGCGACAGGGGTATACGAGCAGTACTTC	CASSVATGVYEQYF
TRBV6-5	TRBJ1-3	NA	NA	TGTGCCAGCAGGAACCAGGACACCATATATTTT	CASRNQDTIYF
TRBV5-5	TRBJ1-6	NA	NA	TGTGCCAGCAGCTTGGGCAGTTTACAGGCGATCAATTCACCCCTCCACTTT	CASSLGSLQAINSPLHF
TRBV24-1	TRBJ2-7	TRBD2	NA	TGTGCCACCAGTGGGGTTGCGGGAGGGAGCAACTACGAGCAGTACTTC	CATSGVAGGSNYEQYF
TRBV7-9	TRBJ1-5	NA	NA	TGTGCCAGCAGCTTAACTGGGTTAAGGGGGTTCAATCAGCCCCAGCATTTT	CASSLTGLRGFNQPQHF
TRBV18	TRBJ2-2	TRBD2	NA	TGTGCCAGCTCACCAGGGACTAGCGTGAACACCGGGGAGCTGTTTTTT	CASSPGTSVNTGELFF
TRBV7-2	TRBJ2-5	TRBD1	NA	TGTGCCAGCAGCAGAACAGGGGGCGCGGGGGAGACCCAGTACTTC	CASSRTGGAGETQYF
TRBV6-5	TRBJ2-6	NA	few	TGTGCCAGCAGGGACGGTGGCTCTGGGGCCAACGTCCTGACTTTC	CASRDGGSGANVLTF
TRBV2	TRBJ1-1	NA	NA	TGTGCCAGCAGTGCCAGGGGCTACACTGAAGCTTTCTTT	CASSARGYTEAFF